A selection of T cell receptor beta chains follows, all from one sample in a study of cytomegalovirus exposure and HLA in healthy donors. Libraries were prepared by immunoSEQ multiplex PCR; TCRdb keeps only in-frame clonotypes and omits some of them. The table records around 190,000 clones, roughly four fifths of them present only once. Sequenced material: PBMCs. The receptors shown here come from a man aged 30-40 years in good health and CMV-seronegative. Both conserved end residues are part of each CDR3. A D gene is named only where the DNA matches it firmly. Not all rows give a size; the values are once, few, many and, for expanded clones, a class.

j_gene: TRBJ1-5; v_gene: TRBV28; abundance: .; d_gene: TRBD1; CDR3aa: CASSPGTGTVGSQPQHF; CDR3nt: TGTGCCAGCAGTCCCGGGACAGGGACCGTCGGGAGTCAGCCCCAGCATTTT
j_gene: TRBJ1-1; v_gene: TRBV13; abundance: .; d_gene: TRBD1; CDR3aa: CASSLTDRGQVNTEAFF; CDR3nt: TGTGCCAGCAGCTTAACCGACAGGGGGCAAGTGAACACTGAAGCTTTCTTT
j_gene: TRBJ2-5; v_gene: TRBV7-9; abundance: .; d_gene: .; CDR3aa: CASSPIGAALQTQYF; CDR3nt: TGTGCCAGCAGCCCCATCGGCGCAGCGCTTCAGACCCAGTACTTC
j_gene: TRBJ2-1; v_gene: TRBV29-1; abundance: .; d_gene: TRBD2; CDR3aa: CSVANLSGSSYNEQFF; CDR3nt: TGCAGCGTTGCTAACCTTAGCGGGAGCTCCTACAATGAGCAGTTCTTC
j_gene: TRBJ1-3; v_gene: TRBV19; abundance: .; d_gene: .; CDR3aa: CASFGDRSGNTIYF; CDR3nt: TGTGCCAGTTTCGGGGATCGCTCTGGAAACACCATATATTTT
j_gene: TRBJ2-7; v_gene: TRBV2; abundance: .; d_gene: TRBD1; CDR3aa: CASSRNAGQGVEQYF; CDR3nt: TGTGCCAGCAGTAGGAACGCGGGACAGGGTGTCGAGCAGTACTTC
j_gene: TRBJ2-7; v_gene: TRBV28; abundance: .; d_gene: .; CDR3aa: CASSPPAPGVQASYEQYF; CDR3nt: TGTGCCAGCAGTCCACCCGCGCCGGGGGTCCAGGCCTCCTACGAGCAGTACTTC
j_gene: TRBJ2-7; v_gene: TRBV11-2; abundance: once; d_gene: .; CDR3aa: CASSLELEQYF; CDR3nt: TGTGCCAGCAGCTTAGAACTCGAGCAGTACTTC
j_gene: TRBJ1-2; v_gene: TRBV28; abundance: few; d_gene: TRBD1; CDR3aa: CASSFWTGVGYTF; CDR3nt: TGTGCCAGCAGTTTCTGGACAGGGGTCGGCTACACCTTC
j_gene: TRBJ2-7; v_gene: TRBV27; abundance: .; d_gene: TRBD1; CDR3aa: CASSPRDRGEQYF; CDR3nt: TGTGCCAGCAGTCCCCGGGACAGAGGCGAGCAGTACTTC
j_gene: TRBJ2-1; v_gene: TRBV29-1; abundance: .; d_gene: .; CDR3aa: CSVGSGYNEQFF; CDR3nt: TGCAGTGTGGGGAGCGGATACAATGAGCAGTTCTTC
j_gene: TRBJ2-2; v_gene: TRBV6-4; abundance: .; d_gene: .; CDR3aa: CASSDSPHHTGELFF; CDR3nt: TGTGCCAGCAGTGACTCGCCACACCACACCGGGGAGCTGTTTTTT
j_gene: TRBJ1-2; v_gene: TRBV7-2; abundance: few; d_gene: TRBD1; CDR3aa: CASSSTGTPYYGYTF; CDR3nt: TGTGCCAGCAGTTCGACAGGGACCCCTTACTATGGCTACACCTTC
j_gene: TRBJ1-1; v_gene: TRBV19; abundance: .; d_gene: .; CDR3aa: CASSPDLGGVNTEAFF; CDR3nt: TGTGCCAGTAGTCCCGATTTGGGGGGAGTGAACACTGAAGCTTTCTTT
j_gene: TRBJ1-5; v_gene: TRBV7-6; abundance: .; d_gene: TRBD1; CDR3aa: CASSLGGQSGNQPQHF; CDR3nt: TGTGCCAGCAGCTTAGGGGGACAGTCGGGCAATCAGCCCCAGCATTTT
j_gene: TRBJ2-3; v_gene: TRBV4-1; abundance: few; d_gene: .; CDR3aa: CASSPLEARDTQYF; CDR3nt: TGCGCCAGCAGCCCCTTGGAGGCCCGAGATACGCAGTATTTT
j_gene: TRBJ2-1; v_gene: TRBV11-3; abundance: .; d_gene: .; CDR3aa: CASSASPSSYNEQFF; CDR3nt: TGTGCCAGCAGCGCTAGCCCCAGCTCCTACAATGAGCAGTTCTTC
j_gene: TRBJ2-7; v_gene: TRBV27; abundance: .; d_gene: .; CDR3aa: CASSSNYEQYF; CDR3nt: TGTGCCAGCAGTTCAAACTACGAGCAGTACTTC